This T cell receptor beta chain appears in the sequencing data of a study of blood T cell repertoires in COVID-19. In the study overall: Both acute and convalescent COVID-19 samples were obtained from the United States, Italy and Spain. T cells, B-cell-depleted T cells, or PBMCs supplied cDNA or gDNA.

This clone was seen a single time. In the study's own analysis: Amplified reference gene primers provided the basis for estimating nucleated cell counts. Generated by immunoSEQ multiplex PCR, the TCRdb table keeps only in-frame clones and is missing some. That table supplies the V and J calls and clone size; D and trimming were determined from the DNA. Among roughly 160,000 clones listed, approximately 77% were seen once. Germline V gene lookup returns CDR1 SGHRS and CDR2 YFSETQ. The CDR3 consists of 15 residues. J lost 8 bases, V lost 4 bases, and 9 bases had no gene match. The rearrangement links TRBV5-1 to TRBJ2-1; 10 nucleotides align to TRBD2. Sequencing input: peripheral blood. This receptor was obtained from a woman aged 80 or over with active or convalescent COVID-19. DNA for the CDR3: TGCGCCAGCAGCAGGCTAGCGGGAGTTTTAGATGAGCAGTTCTTC. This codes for CASSRLAGVLDEQFF.